These 16 T cell receptor beta chains share one sample of origin, sequenced in a study of cytomegalovirus exposure and HLA in healthy donors. The primer mix had 60 Vbeta and 13 Jbeta primers. The table came from immunoSEQ multiplex PCR; TCRdb's copy has only in-frame clones and leaves some out. The profile covers some 150,000 clones, with under 80% appearing a single time and roughly 3% taken by the ten largest. The sequencing sample was made of PBMCs. Receptor source: a female donor in good health and CMV-seronegative.

This sequence joins TRBV19 and TRBJ2-1, with TRBD2 matching over 11 bases. Trimming cost V 4 bases and J 7 bases; bases outside gene matches: 6. CDR1 is LNHDA, CDR2 SQIVND, per germline (reference sequence). The CDR3 runs 15 residues. The CDR3 protein is CASSNLAGGRNEQFF. The CDR3, as DNA: TGTGCCAGTAGTAATCTAGCGGGGGGAAGGAATGAGCAGTTCTTC.

The chain employs TRBV7-3 and TRBJ2-1; 14 bases are shared with TRBD2. This CDR3 is 16 amino acids long. The V segment lost 4 bases and the J segment 8 bases; nucleotides outside the gene matches: 7. Germline V gives CDR1 SGHTA, CDR2 FQGTGA. The CDR3: CASSSGLAGEGYEQFF. The CDR3 bases are TGTGCCAGCAGCTCGGGACTAGCGGGAGAGGGTTATGAGCAGTTCTTC.

This clone was detected only once. This chain links TRBV19 with TRBJ2-5, with 12 positions matching TRBD2. Trimming took 6 bases from V and 4 from J; bases not matched to a gene: 12. The CDR3 is 17 residues long. CDR1 LNHDA and CDR2 SQIVND come from the germline V gene (reference sequence). The CDR3 DNA reads TGTGCCAGTAGACCGACTAGCGGGAGCTTCGGAGGAGAGACCCAGTACTTC. Its protein product is CASRPTSGSFGGETQYF.

The J gene is TRBJ2-7, the V gene TRBV29-1; D is unresolved. The V gene's germline CDR1 is SQVTM and CDR2 ANQGSEA. There are 12 residues in the CDR3. The ends were cut back, 3 bases at V and 3 bases at J, with 9 bases in the middle. The CDR3 nucleotides are TGCAGCGTTGATGGAGAAGGCTACGAGCAGTACTTC. Protein sequence: CSVDGEGYEQYF.

The chain combines TRBV2 with TRBJ1-4, with D unresolved. This CDR3 comprises 12 residues. Germline V gene lookup returns CDR1 SNHLY and CDR2 FYNNEI. V was shortened by 6 bases and J by 8 bases, with 10 bases between the two germline ends. The CDR3 DNA is TGTGCCAGCAGGATTGGTGGCGAAAAACTGTTTTTT. It encodes CASRIGGEKLFF.

This chain joins TRBV28 and TRBJ1-3; D might be TRBD1 (6 bases). Deletions cut 6 bases from V and 0 bases from J, with 12 bases between. Germline CDR1 MDHEN, CDR2 SYDVKM. This CDR3 has 15 amino acids. CDR3 nucleotide sequence: TGTGCCAGCAGCCCCCGGGACAACTCTGGAAACACCATATATTTT. This sequence encodes CASSPRDNSGNTIYF.

This clone was counted between two and nine times. The chain is built from TRBV7-2 and TRBJ1-1; D not resolved. V dropped 3 bases and J dropped 11 bases, with 16 bases sitting between them. CDR3 size: 13 residues. The germline gives CDR1 SGHTA, CDR2 FQGNSA. The CDR3 reads CASSFSAQTRAFF. The CDR3 DNA sequence: TGTGCCAGCAGCTTTAGCGCCCAAACAAGGGCTTTCTTT. Supplemented by reference TRBV7-2 and TRBJ1-1, the full variable domain reads GAGVSQSPSNKVTEKGKDVELRCDPISGHTALYWYRQSLGQGLEFLIYFQGNSAPDKSGLPSDRFSAERTGGSVSTLTIQRTQQEDSAVYLCASSFSAQTRAFFGQGTRLTVV.

This chain joins TRBV4-2 and TRBJ2-1, with 9 bases that match TRBD2. Germline values: CDR1 LGHNA, CDR2 YNFKEQ. The CDR3 is 18 amino acids. V shed 2 bases, J shed 5 bases, and the junction held 13 bases outside the gene matches. The chain's CDR3 is CASSQRPTLAGIDNEQFF. The CDR3 DNA reads TGTGCCAGCAGCCAACGACCCACCCTAGCGGGAATCGACAATGAGCAGTTCTTC.

This rearrangement joins TRBV6-5 to TRBJ1-4; 9 nucleotides agree with TRBD1. CDR3 length equals 14 residues. Losses at the gene ends were 5 bases for V and 6 bases for J; bases not matched to a gene: 4. Germline CDR1 reads MNHEY; CDR2 reads SVGAGI. Here the CDR3 reads CASSHRDRDEKLFF. In DNA, the CDR3 is TGTGCCAGCAGTCACCGGGACAGGGATGAAAAACTGTTTTTT.

The CDR3: CASRAGTGNTEAFF. CDR3 nucleotide sequence: TGTGCCAGCAGAGCCGGGACAGGGAACACTGAAGCTTTCTTT. The J gene is TRBJ1-1, the V gene TRBV7-2, with TRBD1 identical over 8 bases. The CDR3 spans 14 residues. V was pared by 6 bases and J by 1 base, with 4 bases of the junction left unmatched. Germline loops: CDR1 SGHTA, CDR2 FQGNSA.

V usage is TRBV28 and J usage is TRBJ1-2, with 7 bases fitting TRBD1. Per the germline V gene, CDR1 is MDHEN and CDR2 is SYDVKM. V shed 7 bases, J shed 7 bases, and the junction held 6 bases outside the gene matches. The CDR3 runs 12 residues. The CDR3 DNA sequence: TGTGCCAGCATCAAATCAGGGGGTGGCTACACCTTC. Its translation is CASIKSGGGYTF.

This clone was seen a handful of times. J is TRBJ1-6 and V is TRBV18, with TRBD1 matching 7 bases. The V segment lost 4 bases and the J segment 6 bases; nucleotides outside the gene matches: 3. The CDR3 contains 14 residues. Germline V gene lookup returns CDR1 KGHSH and CDR2 LQKENI. The CDR3 region is CASSLRDSNSPLHF. For the CDR3, the DNA is TGTGCCAGCTCACTCCGGGACAGTAATTCACCCCTCCACTTT.

The chain is built from TRBV19 and TRBJ1-2; TRBD1 matches 8 bases. This CDR3 has 16 residues. Germline assignment: CDR1 LNHDA and CDR2 SQIVND (reference sequence). Trimming took 7 bases from V and 4 from J; bases not matched to a gene: 14. CDR3 nucleotides: TGTGCCAGTACTTCAGGGGGCGCATCGCCGACCTATGGCTACACCTTC. It is translated as CASTSGGASPTYGYTF.

The sample holds a few counts of this clone. The genes are TRBV11-2 and TRBJ1-1; D gene ambiguous. Per germline, CDR1 SGHAT and CDR2 FQNNGV. The V end lost 1 base, the J end lost 2 bases, and 8 bases lay between the germline ends. The CDR3 length is 14 residues. The CDR3: CASSLVSGNTEAFF. The DNA of the CDR3 is TGTGCCAGCAGCTTAGTTTCGGGAAACACTGAAGCTTTCTTT.

The chain uses TRBV7-9 and TRBJ2-1, with 10 bases lining up with TRBD2. The CDR3 totals 17 residues. Germline-derived CDR1 and CDR2 are SEHNR and FQNEAQ (reference sequence). V dropped 5 bases and J dropped 3; count of bases not matched to a gene: 10. In DNA form, the CDR3 reads TGTGCCAGCAGCCGAACGTTCAGCGGGGGGGACTACAATGAGCAGTTCTTC. As protein: CASSRTFSGGDYNEQFF.

This clone was detected once. This chain joins TRBV9 and TRBJ1-4; D gene ambiguous. Germline V CDR1 and CDR2: SGDLS, YYNGEE. This CDR3 is 14 amino acids long. V lost 0 bases and J lost 4, with 7 bases in between. The CDR3 is CASSVDASNEKLFF. The DNA of the CDR3 is TGTGCCAGCAGCGTAGATGCCAGTAATGAAAAACTGTTTTTT.